The clone carrying this T cell receptor (beta chain) occurred a few times. The data were taken from a study of blood T cells in healthy people across ages. The junction had 13 bases not matched to a gene; V was cut back by 5 bases and J by 5 bases. This CDR3 is 17 amino acids long. Germline values: CDR1 SEHNR, CDR2 FQNEAQ (reference sequence). Isolation of PBMCs gave at least 6 million cells per sample. Alongside a J-beta primer mix, a sample-barcoded 5' primer served in a second PCR lasting about 7 to 12 cycles. TCRdb used MiXCR to reprocess the 5' RACE reads, holding one entry per CDR3 protein. The table shows approximately 780,000 distinct CDR3 sequences, with roughly 26% occurring only once. The same specimen was also included in a second study, on T cells of mothers and their children.

Material: blood. This chain joins TRBV7-9 and TRBJ2-5, with 11 bases that match TRBD1. The TCR originated in a boy aged 5-17 years in good health. CDR3 sequence (DNA): TGTGCCAGCAGCGCAATCTCCGGGACAGGGGGACGGGAGACCCAGTACTTC. It codes for CASSAISGTGGRETQYF.